These 30 T cell receptor beta chains came from one sample sequenced in a study of T cell responses to AZD1222 COVID-19 vaccine. Only in-frame clones appear in the TCRdb table, and some are missing; sequencing was by immunoSEQ multiplex PCR. This sample has 130,000 to 150,000 clones; about 89% occur once, and the top ten carry about 3%. The input for sequencing was peripheral blood, taken on day 0 of MenACWY control vaccination. The receptors here all came from an adult in good health.

The V and J genes are TRBV14 and TRBJ2-1; 15 bases are shared with TRBD2. The CDR3 is made up of 16 amino acids. Germline assignment: CDR1 SGHDN and CDR2 FVKESK. The trim removed 4 bases at V and 9 bases at J, leaving 7 bases unmatched. The CDR3 nucleotides are TGTGCCAGCAGCCTGGGACTAGCGGGAGGTATGGTTGAGCAGTTCTTC. Translated: CASSLGLAGGMVEQFF.

The chain couples TRBV6-5 to TRBJ1-3, with D perhaps TRBD1 (6 bases). This CDR3 region has 15 residues. Germline V gene lookup returns CDR1 MNHEY and CDR2 SVGAGI. Trimming cost V 6 bases and J 3 bases, with 15 bases left between them. The CDR3 sequence: CASRPNTGIGNTIYF. In nucleotides, the CDR3 is TGTGCCAGCAGACCAAACACAGGGATTGGAAACACCATATATTTT.

The V call is TRBV28, the J call TRBJ1-2; maybe TRBD1 (5 bases). This CDR3 contains 12 residues. Per the germline V gene, CDR1 is MDHEN and CDR2 is SYDVKM. V was shortened by 7 bases and J by 8 bases, with 14 bases between the two germline ends. The CDR3 is CASTKGPRGYTF. Written as DNA, the CDR3 is TGTGCCAGCACTAAGGGACCGCGGGGCTACACCTTC.

V is TRBV6-1 and J is TRBJ1-1; D is uncertain. With 2 bases removed from V and 4 bases from J, the gap between germline ends came to 8 bases. The germline gives CDR1 MNHNS, CDR2 SASEGT. The CDR3 runs to 13 residues. The CDR3 reads CASSELGGTEAFF. In nucleotides, the CDR3 is TGTGCCAGCAGTGAATTAGGAGGCACTGAAGCTTTCTTT.

V gene TRBV19 combines with J gene TRBJ2-2, with D perhaps TRBD1 (5 bases). V dropped 6 bases and J dropped 7 bases, with 24 bases sitting between them. Germline CDR1 and CDR2: LNHDA and SQIVND (reference sequence). The CDR3 covers 17 residues. The CDR3 DNA reads TGTGCCAGTAGCAATACCTGGTGGGGCCAGCGTGACGGGGAGCTGTTTTTT. It encodes CASSNTWWGQRDGELFF.

The count of this clone is one. The chain recombines TRBV9 with TRBJ2-1; TRBD2 matches at 9 bases. The CDR3 sequence is 15 residues long. The J segment lost 10 bases and the V segment lost 4 bases, leaving 12 bases of the junction unmatched. The V gene's germline CDR1 is SGDLS and CDR2 YYNGEE. CDR3 sequence reads: CASSPGTSPMGEQFF. Written as DNA, the CDR3 is TGTGCCAGCAGCCCCGGGACTAGCCCCATGGGGGAGCAGTTCTTC.

This chain connects TRBV19 to TRBJ1-5, with a possible D match to TRBD1 (6 bases). Trimming shortened V by 6 bases and J by 4 bases, and 19 bases separated the two germline ends. This CDR3 region has 16 residues. Germline loops: CDR1 LNHDA, CDR2 SQIVND (reference sequence). CDR3 DNA: TGTGCCAGTAGGGCGGACAGTTACTTTGGTAATCAGCCCCAGCATTTT. Protein: CASRADSYFGNQPQHF.

This chain connects TRBV30 to TRBJ1-1, with a weak D call TRBD1 (6 bases). From germline, CDR1 is GTSNPN and CDR2 SVGIG (reference sequence). The V end lost 8 bases, the J end lost 1 base, and 11 bases lay between the germline ends. The CDR3 is made up of 12 amino acids. In nucleotides, the CDR3 is TGTGCCACCCAGACAGGGAACACTGAAGCTTTCTTT. Its protein is CATQTGNTEAFF.

CDR3 residues: CASSRTGFEQFF. CDR3 sequence (DNA): TGTGCCAGCAGCAGGACAGGGTTTGAGCAGTTCTTC. The chain recombines TRBV11-2 with TRBJ2-1, with 8 positions matching TRBD1. Trimming removed 5 bases from V and 9 bases from J; junction bases left unmatched: 3. CDR3 length: 12 amino acids. The germline V gene encodes CDR1 SGHAT and CDR2 FQNNGV. The full variable domain, completed using reference TRBV11-2 and TRBJ2-1, is EAGVAQSPRYKIIEKRQSVAFWCNPISGHATLYWYQQILGQGPKLLIQFQNNGVVDDSQLPKDRFSAERLKGVDSTLKIQPAKLEDSAVYLCASSRTGFEQFFGPGTRLTVL.

The rearrangement uses TRBV19 and TRBJ1-1; D is unresolved. Looked up from germline, CDR1 is LNHDA and CDR2 is SQIVND (reference sequence). This CDR3 comprises 14 residues. Trimming stripped 3 bases from V and 8 bases from J, with 16 bases between. This CDR3 reads CASSIGGAGSEAFF. In DNA, the CDR3 is TGTGCCAGTAGTATCGGAGGCGCTGGCTCGGAAGCTTTCTTT.

The rearrangement uses TRBV28 and TRBJ1-5; D gene ambiguous. V was pared by 6 bases and J by 3 bases, with 12 bases between. The CDR3 runs 14 residues. Germline loops: CDR1 MDHEN, CDR2 SYDVKM. The CDR3 sequence: CASSLGVNNQPQHF. Written as DNA, the CDR3 is TGTGCCAGCAGCCTCGGGGTTAACAATCAGCCCCAGCATTTT. Together with reference TRBV28 and TRBJ1-5, the CDR3 gives the full variable domain: DVKVTQSSRYLVKRTGEKVFLECVQDMDHENMFWYRQDPGLGLRLIYFSYDVKMKEKGDIPEGYSVSREKKERFSLILESASTNQTSMYLCASSLGVNNQPQHFGDGTRLSIL.

The chain links TRBV5-4 to TRBJ2-2; no clear D. The CDR3 loop spans 13 amino acids. CDR1 SGHNT and CDR2 YYREEE come from the germline V gene (reference sequence). The V gene lost 4 bases and the J gene lost 6 bases, with 10 bases spanning the gap. Here the CDR3 DNA reads TGTGCCAGCAGCCGGCCAGGTGCCGGGGAGCTGTTTTTT. Its translation: CASSRPGAGELFF.

The rearrangement links TRBV9 to TRBJ2-3; D gene ambiguous. V was shortened by 1 base and J by 0 bases, with 15 bases between the two germline ends. Germline CDR1 SGDLS, CDR2 YYNGEE. This CDR3 has 17 amino acids. The CDR3 loop is CASSVSPFIGSTDTQYF. The CDR3 nucleotides are TGTGCCAGCAGCGTATCTCCCTTTATTGGCAGCACAGATACGCAGTATTTT.

This clone has just one count. The rearrangement uses TRBV7-9 and TRBJ2-2, with 10 positions matching TRBD2. Losses at the gene ends were 3 bases for V and 5 bases for J; bases not matched to a gene: 9. Looked up from germline, CDR1 is SEHNR and CDR2 is FQNEAQ (reference sequence). This CDR3 region has 17 residues. The DNA of the CDR3 is TGTGCCAGCAGCTTCCCTTCGGCTAGCGGGAGTACCGGGGAGCTGTTTTTT. Protein sequence: CASSFPSASGSTGELFF.

The chain couples TRBV7-8 to TRBJ1-6; D is undetermined. The CDR3 totals 15 residues. Trimming removed 1 base at V and 9 bases at J, with 13 bases between. CDR1 and CDR2 (germline): SGHVS, FQNEAQ. The CDR3 here is CASSLVRGPGSPLHF. Here the CDR3 DNA reads TGTGCCAGCAGCTTAGTTCGCGGCCCGGGTTCACCCCTCCACTTT.

Here the CDR3 reads CASSAWGQGGTEAFF. The CDR3 DNA follows: TGTGCCAGTAGTGCTTGGGGGCAGGGGGGCACTGAAGCTTTCTTT. The gene calls are TRBV19 and TRBJ1-1, with 7 bases lining up with TRBD1. The V gene end was trimmed by 5 bases and the J gene end by 4 bases; junction bases not matched to a gene: 10. This CDR3 contains 15 residues. Germline-derived CDR1 and CDR2 are LNHDA and SQIVND (reference sequence).

J is TRBJ2-1 and V is TRBV4-2; TRBD2 is a possible D gene (6 bases). The CDR3 length is 16 residues. The germline gives CDR1 LGHNA, CDR2 YNFKEQ. Trimming shortened V by 1 base and J by 5 bases, and 15 bases separated the two germline ends. The DNA of the CDR3 is TGTGCCAGCAGCCAAGTTTCTCTGCGGGATCACAATGAGCAGTTCTTC. It specifies CASSQVSLRDHNEQFF.

V gene TRBV27 combines with J gene TRBJ2-3, with 8 bases identical to TRBD2. Looked up from germline, CDR1 is MNHEY and CDR2 is SMNVEV (reference sequence). The ends lost 2 bases at V and 3 bases at J; junction bases unmatched: 13. The CDR3 is 18 amino acids. The CDR3, as DNA: TGTGCCAGCAGTTTAAGGGGCCCCAGCGGGAGTGGTACAGATACGCAGTATTTT. It yields the protein CASSLRGPSGSGTDTQYF.

This clone appeared a single time. The chain links TRBV11-2 to TRBJ1-1, with unresolved D. From germline, CDR1 is SGHAT and CDR2 FQNNGV. The CDR3 covers 13 residues. V shed 1 base and J shed 3 bases, with 6 bases lying between them. The CDR3 nucleotides are TGTGCCAGCAGCTTAGCCAGATACACTGAAGCTTTCTTT. Amino acid sequence: CASSLARYTEAFF.

This clone occurred once. The chain uses TRBV11-1 and TRBJ1-1; D call uncertain. This CDR3 comprises 14 residues. Trimming took 2 bases from V and 2 from J, leaving 9 bases between them. Per germline, CDR1 SGHAT and CDR2 FQDESV (reference sequence). In DNA, the CDR3 is TGTGCCAGCAGCTTAAGCCCAGCTAACACTGAAGCTTTCTTT. Protein product: CASSLSPANTEAFF.

The chain carries TRBV3-1 (or the pseudogene TRBV3-2) and TRBJ2-5; TRBD1 matches at 12 bases. With V trimmed by 4 bases and J by 2 bases, 5 bases remained unmatched. The CDR3 consists of 16 residues. Germline V CDR1 and CDR2: LGHDT, YNNKEL (reference sequence). CDR3 amino acids: CASSLSGQGAQETQYF. CDR3 DNA: TGTGCCAGCAGCCTTTCGGGACAGGGGGCACAAGAGACCCAGTACTTC.

This clone appeared once. The rearrangement joins TRBV2 to TRBJ1-5; 7 bases align to TRBD1. From germline, CDR1 is SNHLY and CDR2 FYNNEI. Trimming took 6 bases from V and 4 from J; bases not matched to a gene: 9. The CDR3 is 15 amino acids. The CDR3 DNA is TGTGCCAGCAGCTCTACGGGACAGCAGAATCAGCCCCAGCATTTT. Translation: CASSSTGQQNQPQHF.

The chain carries TRBV5-1 and TRBJ1-6; tentatively, D is TRBD1 (5 bases). Germline CDR1 is SGHRS and CDR2 is YFSETQ. This CDR3 contains 18 residues. V lost 5 bases to trimming and J lost 0 bases, with 18 bases between them. DNA of the CDR3: TGCGCCAGCAGACCAGACCTCAGGGAAAGCTCCTATAATTCACCCCTCCACTTT. The encoded protein is CASRPDLRESSYNSPLHF.

This chain links TRBV3-1 (or the pseudogene TRBV3-2) with TRBJ1-6; 8 nucleotides align to TRBD1. V shed 1 base, J shed 10 bases, and the junction held 6 bases outside the gene matches. CDR1 is LGHDT, CDR2 YNNKEL, per germline (reference sequence). CDR3 length equals 15 residues. CDR3 region: CASSQVPGDRSPLHF. The CDR3 nucleotides are TGTGCCAGCAGCCAAGTCCCGGGGGACAGGTCACCCCTCCACTTT.

This chain uses TRBV27 with TRBJ2-2; D might be TRBD1 or TRBD2, each matching 5 bases. The CDR3 is 16 amino acids. CDR1 is MNHEY, CDR2 SMNVEV, per germline (reference sequence). Between the trimmed V and J ends, which lost 6 bases and 4 bases, there was a span of 18 bases. CDR3 in DNA: TGTGCCAGCAGACCTTTGACCCATGGGGGCACCGGGGAGCTGTTTTTT. Its translation: CASRPLTHGGTGELFF.

CDR3 in DNA: TGTGCCAGCAGCCAGGGGACAGTTGAAGCTTTCTTT. It is translated as CASSQGTVEAFF. The chain couples TRBV7-9 to TRBJ1-1, with TRBD1 matching over 7 bases. Germline CDR1 is SEHNR and CDR2 is FQNEAQ (reference sequence). V lost 5 bases to trimming and J lost 7 bases; unmatched junction nucleotides: 4. The length of the CDR3 is 12 residues.

The V and J genes are TRBV2 and TRBJ2-7; 10 nucleotides agree with TRBD1. The CDR3 consists of 16 residues. Unmatched junction bases numbered 8, after V lost 4 bases and J lost 2 bases. From germline, CDR1 is SNHLY and CDR2 FYNNEI. The chain's CDR3 is CASSGGLGTGAYEQYF. CDR3 DNA sequence: TGTGCCAGCAGTGGTGGACTTGGGACAGGGGCCTACGAGCAGTACTTC.

V usage is TRBV6-5 and J usage is TRBJ2-1; possibly TRBD2 for D (5 bases). CDR1 and CDR2 from the germline V gene are MNHEY and SVGAGI. The CDR3 contains 15 residues. Trimming took off 8 bases at V and 0 bases at J, with 14 bases between the two ends. This chain's CDR3 is CASLSGLSSYNEQFF. CDR3 nucleotide sequence: TGTGCCAGCCTCAGCGGCCTTAGCTCCTACAATGAGCAGTTCTTC.

The chain has TRBV6-5 and TRBJ2-2; no clear D. CDR3 length: 12 residues. The V gene's germline CDR1 is MNHEY and CDR2 SVGAGI. The ends were cut back, 2 bases at V and 4 bases at J, with 2 bases in the middle. The CDR3, as DNA: TGTGCCAGCAGTTACGGCACCGGGGAGCTGTTTTTT. Amino acid sequence: CASSYGTGELFF.

The chain is built from TRBV7-6 and TRBJ1-4, with 7 bases identical to TRBD1. CDR3 size: 15 residues. Unmatched junction bases numbered 14, after V lost 11 bases and J lost 5 bases. Germline V lookup: CDR1 SGHVS, CDR2 FNYEAQ. The CDR3 region has the DNA TGTGCCGCCGGCGGGCATGGACAGGCGAATGAAAAACTGTTTTTT. This codes for CAAGGHGQANEKLFF.